This T cell receptor beta chain is drawn from a study of radiation and T cells in renal cell carcinoma. Study conclusions and caveats: Irradiated tumors had higher TCR clonality than control tumors.

Comment on this clone: Its antigen is still unknown.

Clones were read by immunoSEQ multiplex PCR, and TCRdb kept only the in-frame ones, dropping some. Among 10,000 to 15,000 clones listed, less than 75% were seen once. As for treatment: treatment-naive control, cytoreductive nephrectomy. The J segment lost 5 bases and the V segment lost 3 bases, leaving 5 bases of the junction unmatched. CDR3 length: 14 amino acids. The germline gives CDR1 SGDLS, CDR2 YYNGEE. The chain is built from TRBV9 and TRBJ1-1; 9 bases are shared with TRBD1. Sequences were derived from tumor tissue, sampled from a patient whose treatment was nephrectomy without radiotherapy. This clonotype originated in a woman aged 80 or over with renal cell carcinoma. CDR3 region: CASSAGTGQTEAFF. CDR3 in DNA: TGTGCCAGCAGCGCAGGGACAGGGCAAACTGAAGCTTTCTTT.